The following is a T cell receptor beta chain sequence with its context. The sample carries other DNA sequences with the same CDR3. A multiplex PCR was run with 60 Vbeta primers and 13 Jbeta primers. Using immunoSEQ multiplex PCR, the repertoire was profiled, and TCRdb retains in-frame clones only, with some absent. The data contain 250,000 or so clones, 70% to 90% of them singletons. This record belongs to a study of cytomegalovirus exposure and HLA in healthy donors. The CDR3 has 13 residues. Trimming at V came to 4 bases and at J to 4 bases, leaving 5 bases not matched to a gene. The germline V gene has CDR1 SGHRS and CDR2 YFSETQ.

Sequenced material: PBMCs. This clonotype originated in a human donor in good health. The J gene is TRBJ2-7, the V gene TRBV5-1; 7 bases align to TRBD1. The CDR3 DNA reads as TGCGCCAGCAGCCCGGGACAGCCTTACGAGCAGTACTTC. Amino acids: CASSPGQPYEQYF.